These 2 T cell receptor beta chains came from one sample sequenced in a study of human T cells and chemical hapten exposure (dated by TCRdb to the early 2020s). Total RNA was extracted from unfractionated whole blood that had been collected in Tempus Blood RNA tubes. Library construction relied on 5' RACE. The instrument given in TCRdb is Illumina MiSeq. TCRdb trimmed public reads at Q25 via fastp, called clones via MiXCR and kept in-frame beta chains. CDR3 protein duplicates are merged, each entry listing the most common genes and DNA. The sample yields more than 60,000 distinct CDR3 sequences; about 15% were counted once. The top ten hold about 6.8% of the sample. The origin of the receptors is a female donor in good health.

This clonotype was observed a handful of times. The chain couples TRBV28 to TRBJ2-7, with TRBD2 as a possible D gene (5 bases). The CDR3 is made up of 16 amino acids. CDR1 is MDHEN and CDR2 is SYDVKM in the germline V gene. The V and J ends lost 2 bases and 3 bases respectively, with 17 bases between them. The CDR3 spells CASSLPLGGEGYEQYF. DNA for the CDR3: TGTGCCAGCAGTTTACCCCTAGGTGGTGAGGGCTACGAGCAGTACTTC.

This clonotype was seen a handful of times. The chain recombines TRBV6-6 with TRBJ2-7; D gene unclear. Germline V gives CDR1 MNHNY, CDR2 SVGAGI (reference sequence). V shed 9 bases and J shed 2 bases, with 11 bases lying between them. CDR3 size: 12 residues. The CDR3 nucleotides read TGTGCCAGTAGGGAACGTCCCTACGAGCAGTACTTC. It yields the protein CASRERPYEQYF.